The rows below give T cell receptor beta chains drawn from one sample of a study of post-analysis software for immune sequencing data. TCRdb passed the PCR reads through MiXCR, listing each CDR3 protein once. Counted here are fewer than 850,000 distinct CDR3 sequences, around 42% occurring once; the ten biggest clones make up roughly 5.2%. The source material was blood. These receptors were obtained from a girl aged 5-17 years with multiple sclerosis. Both conserved end residues are part of each CDR3. The D gene is left open where the match is weak. Clone size is stated in some rows and not others, as once, few, many or a class when expanded.

v_call: TRBV28
d_call: TRBD1
clone_size: few
j_call: TRBJ2-1
cdr3_nt: TGTGCCAGCATCCCGGGACAGGAGTACAATGAGCAGTTCTTC
cdr3_aa: CASIPGQEYNEQFF

v_call: TRBV20-1
d_call: .
clone_size: once
j_call: TRBJ2-3
cdr3_nt: TGCTGTGCTAGCGCATCGAGCGGGACAGATACGCAGTATTTT
cdr3_aa: CCASASSGTDTQYF

v_call: TRBV20-1
d_call: .
clone_size: .
j_call: TRBJ2-3
cdr3_nt: TGCAGTGCTGGTAATACGCAGTATTTT
cdr3_aa: CSAGNTQYF

v_call: TRBV12-3/TRBV12-4
d_call: .
clone_size: .
j_call: TRBJ2-3
cdr3_nt: TGTGCCAGCAGTTTAAGGCAGGCCACAGATACGCAGTATTTT
cdr3_aa: CASSLRQATDTQYF

v_call: TRBV7-9
d_call: TRBD2
clone_size: .
j_call: TRBJ2-1
cdr3_nt: TGTGCCAGCAGCTTAGCTAGCGGGAGGGCCCGGGAGCAGTTCTTC
cdr3_aa: CASSLASGRAREQFF

v_call: TRBV13
d_call: .
clone_size: .
j_call: TRBJ2-7
cdr3_nt: TGTGCCAGCAGCCCACCCGGGAGGGGGCGTTACGAGCAGTACTTC
cdr3_aa: CASSPPGRGRYEQYF

v_call: TRBV18
d_call: .
clone_size: .
j_call: TRBJ2-1
cdr3_nt: TGTGCCAGCTCACCACTTCTGGCGGGTAATGAGCAGTTCTTC
cdr3_aa: CASSPLLAGNEQFF

v_call: TRBV29-1
d_call: TRBD1
clone_size: few
j_call: TRBJ1-1
cdr3_nt: TGCAGCGTTAGGCGGGACAGGTCCACTGAAGCTTTCTTT
cdr3_aa: CSVRRDRSTEAFF

v_call: TRBV7-2
d_call: TRBD2
clone_size: few
j_call: TRBJ2-3
cdr3_nt: TGTGCCAGCAGCTCCCTGGGACTACCGGCAGATACGCAGTATTTT
cdr3_aa: CASSSLGLPADTQYF

v_call: TRBV7-9
d_call: .
clone_size: .
j_call: TRBJ2-7
cdr3_nt: TGTGCCAGCAGCCCAAAAGCCCTGACCGGGACCGAATCCTACGAGCAGTACTTC
cdr3_aa: CASSPKALTGTESYEQYF

v_call: TRBV20-1
d_call: TRBD1
clone_size: .
j_call: TRBJ1-1
cdr3_nt: TGCAGTACAGACAGGGATACTGAAGCTTTCTTT
cdr3_aa: CSTDRDTEAFF

v_call: TRBV20-1
d_call: TRBD1
clone_size: .
j_call: TRBJ2-1
cdr3_nt: TGCAGTGCTACCCTGACAGGGGATGAGCAGTTCTTC
cdr3_aa: CSATLTGDEQFF

v_call: TRBV6-2/TRBV6-3
d_call: .
clone_size: few
j_call: TRBJ2-6
cdr3_nt: TGTGCCAGCCGGCAGGTCGGGGACGCTGGGGCCAACGTCCTGACTTTC
cdr3_aa: CASRQVGDAGANVLTF

v_call: TRBV29-1
d_call: TRBD1
clone_size: few
j_call: TRBJ2-7
cdr3_nt: TGCAGCGTTGGTGTTGGGACAGGGTTGGGCGAGCAGTACTTC
cdr3_aa: CSVGVGTGLGEQYF

v_call: TRBV4-2
d_call: .
clone_size: .
j_call: TRBJ1-1
cdr3_nt: TGTGCCACCAGGAGGGAGGGGTCCGATTATAACACTGAAGCTTTCTTT
cdr3_aa: CATRREGSDYNTEAFF

v_call: TRBV4-3
d_call: TRBD1
clone_size: .
j_call: TRBJ2-4
cdr3_nt: TGCGCCAGCAGCCAGGCCGGGACAGGGGGAGCCAAAAACATTCAGTACTTC
cdr3_aa: CASSQAGTGGAKNIQYF

v_call: TRBV27
d_call: TRBD1
clone_size: .
j_call: TRBJ1-2
cdr3_nt: TGTGCCAGCAGTTTTACAGGGGGCTCATATGGCTACACCTTC
cdr3_aa: CASSFTGGSYGYTF

v_call: TRBV20-1
d_call: .
clone_size: few
j_call: TRBJ2-3
cdr3_nt: TGCAGTGCTAGAGGTTCTTGGGGATCGGCCATTAGCGGCACAGATACGCAGTATTTT
cdr3_aa: CSARGSWGSAISGTDTQYF

v_call: TRBV7-2
d_call: .
clone_size: few
j_call: TRBJ2-7
cdr3_nt: TGTGCCAGCAGCTTAGGACTAGGGACAGCCTACGAGCAGTACTTC
cdr3_aa: CASSLGLGTAYEQYF

v_call: TRBV20-1
d_call: TRBD1
clone_size: .
j_call: TRBJ2-7
cdr3_nt: TGCAGTGCTCCCCGGACAGGGGGCTGGGAGCAGTACTTC
cdr3_aa: CSAPRTGGWEQYF

v_call: TRBV7-2
d_call: .
clone_size: few
j_call: TRBJ1-5
cdr3_nt: TGTGCCAGCAGCTTCAGGGCGGATCAGCCCCAGCATTTT
cdr3_aa: CASSFRADQPQHF

v_call: TRBV4-3
d_call: .
clone_size: .
j_call: TRBJ2-1
cdr3_nt: TGCGCCAGCAGCAGTAGAGGGAGTAGCCGGAATGAGCAGTTCTTC
cdr3_aa: CASSSRGSSRNEQFF

v_call: TRBV2
d_call: TRBD1
clone_size: few
j_call: TRBJ1-5
cdr3_nt: TGTGCCAGCGCAGGGACAGGGGTTCAGCCCCAGCATTTT
cdr3_aa: CASAGTGVQPQHF

v_call: TRBV6-5
d_call: .
clone_size: .
j_call: TRBJ1-1
cdr3_nt: TGTGCCAGCAGCAACCAGGGGCTTGGCACTGAAGCTTTCTTT
cdr3_aa: CASSNQGLGTEAFF

v_call: TRBV3-1
d_call: TRBD1
clone_size: .
j_call: TRBJ1-2
cdr3_nt: TGTGCCAGCAGCCAAGACCTGGGACAGCTCCCAAACTATGGCTACACCTTC
cdr3_aa: CASSQDLGQLPNYGYTF

v_call: TRBV12-3/TRBV12-4
d_call: TRBD2
clone_size: few
j_call: TRBJ2-7
cdr3_nt: TGTGCCAGCAGTTCTAGCGGAAAGAGCTCCTACGAGCAGTACTTC
cdr3_aa: CASSSSGKSSYEQYF

v_call: TRBV30
d_call: TRBD2
clone_size: .
j_call: TRBJ2-1
cdr3_nt: TGTGCCTGGAGTGTATCGGCGGGAGGGCCTTGGGATGAGCAGTTCTTC
cdr3_aa: CAWSVSAGGPWDEQFF

v_call: TRBV10-3
d_call: .
clone_size: .
j_call: TRBJ1-5
cdr3_nt: TGTGCCATCAGTGAGTCAGGGGCGAGCAATCAGCCCCAGCATTTT
cdr3_aa: CAISESGASNQPQHF

v_call: TRBV12-3/TRBV12-4
d_call: TRBD1
clone_size: .
j_call: TRBJ2-7
cdr3_nt: TGTGCCAGCAGTCCGTGGGGACAGGGAGACGAGCAGTACTTC
cdr3_aa: CASSPWGQGDEQYF

v_call: TRBV12-3/TRBV12-4
d_call: .
clone_size: few
j_call: TRBJ2-7
cdr3_nt: TGTGCCAGCAGTTTAGCCCCCGGGCGCGAGCAGTACTTC
cdr3_aa: CASSLAPGREQYF

v_call: TRBV29-1
d_call: .
clone_size: .
j_call: TRBJ2-2
cdr3_nt: TGCAGCGTTGAAATGGGGAACACCGGGGAGCTGTTTTTT
cdr3_aa: CSVEMGNTGELFF

v_call: TRBV20-1
d_call: .
clone_size: few
j_call: TRBJ2-1
cdr3_nt: TGCAGTGCTAGAGAGGCAGGGAGAGTCCGGCAGTTCTTC
cdr3_aa: CSAREAGRVRQFF

v_call: TRBV7-9
d_call: TRBD2
clone_size: .
j_call: TRBJ2-5
cdr3_nt: TGTGCCAGCAGCTTAGCGCTGGGCGGGAGTGAGACCCAGTACTTC
cdr3_aa: CASSLALGGSETQYF

v_call: TRBV10-1
d_call: .
clone_size: .
j_call: TRBJ1-1
cdr3_nt: TGCGCCAGCAGTGAGAGGCAGGCGGGCACTGAAGCTTTCTTT
cdr3_aa: CASSERQAGTEAFF

v_call: TRBV15
d_call: TRBD2
clone_size: .
j_call: TRBJ2-1
cdr3_nt: TGTGCCACCAGCAGTGGGACTAGCGGCTACAATGAGCAGTTCTTC
cdr3_aa: CATSSGTSGYNEQFF

v_call: TRBV7-3
d_call: .
clone_size: .
j_call: TRBJ2-5
cdr3_nt: TGTGCCAGCAGCTTATGGTCTGGGGCAGGGCAGTACTTC
cdr3_aa: CASSLWSGAGQYF

v_call: TRBV12-3/TRBV12-4
d_call: .
clone_size: .
j_call: TRBJ1-6
cdr3_nt: TGTGCCAGCAGTTTAAAAGAGGGGAATTCACCCCCCCACTTT
cdr3_aa: CASSLKEGNSPPHF

v_call: TRBV24-1
d_call: .
clone_size: .
j_call: TRBJ2-1
cdr3_nt: TGTGCCACCAGTGATTTGACTGCGCGGGAGCAGTTCTTC
cdr3_aa: CATSDLTAREQFF

v_call: TRBV7-9
d_call: .
clone_size: .
j_call: TRBJ2-3
cdr3_nt: TGTGCCAGCAACGAAGGAGGCACAGATACGCAGTATTTT
cdr3_aa: CASNEGGTDTQYF

v_call: TRBV20-1
d_call: .
clone_size: .
j_call: TRBJ2-3
cdr3_nt: TGCAGTGCCAAAAGGGCGGAGCTGGCAGATACGCAGTATTTT
cdr3_aa: CSAKRAELADTQYF

v_call: TRBV29-1
d_call: .
clone_size: .
j_call: TRBJ1-1
cdr3_nt: TGCAGCGTTGAAGTGCAGGGTGTGAACACTGAAGCTTTCTTT
cdr3_aa: CSVEVQGVNTEAFF

v_call: TRBV20-1
d_call: TRBD2
clone_size: few
j_call: TRBJ2-3
cdr3_nt: TGCAGTGCTTCAGCTAGCAAACCGGGAGGAGATACGCAGTATTTT
cdr3_aa: CSASASKPGGDTQYF

v_call: TRBV7-2
d_call: TRBD2
clone_size: .
j_call: TRBJ2-1
cdr3_nt: TGTGCCAGCAGCAAAGTTAGCGGGGAGGGCAATGAGCAGTTCTTC
cdr3_aa: CASSKVSGEGNEQFF

v_call: TRBV9
d_call: .
clone_size: .
j_call: TRBJ2-7
cdr3_nt: TGTGCCAGCAGCGTGGGGGTAGTCGACGAGCAGTACTTC
cdr3_aa: CASSVGVVDEQYF

v_call: TRBV5-1
d_call: .
clone_size: many
j_call: TRBJ2-3
cdr3_nt: TGCGCCAGCAGCTTGGGGACCCTTGTGACAGATACGCAGTATTTT
cdr3_aa: CASSLGTLVTDTQYF

v_call: TRBV9
d_call: .
clone_size: .
j_call: TRBJ1-1
cdr3_nt: TGTGCCAGCAGCGTAGTACCAGGTCCAAACACTGGAGCTTTCTTT
cdr3_aa: CASSVVPGPNTGAFF

v_call: TRBV29-1
d_call: .
clone_size: few
j_call: TRBJ2-1
cdr3_nt: TGCAGCGTTGACACAGCGGGCTCCTACAATGAGCAGTTCTTC
cdr3_aa: CSVDTAGSYNEQFF

v_call: TRBV7-2
d_call: TRBD1
clone_size: .
j_call: TRBJ1-2
cdr3_nt: TGTGCCAGCAGCTCCGGGACAGGGTTTGACTATGGCTACACCTTC
cdr3_aa: CASSSGTGFDYGYTF

v_call: TRBV20-1
d_call: .
clone_size: .
j_call: TRBJ2-7
cdr3_nt: TGCAGTGCTAGAGGGCCTAGGACCTACGAGCAGTACTTC
cdr3_aa: CSARGPRTYEQYF

v_call: TRBV24-1
d_call: TRBD2
clone_size: .
j_call: TRBJ2-7
cdr3_nt: TGTGCCACCAGTGATAGCGGGAGAGGGTACGAGCAGTACTTC
cdr3_aa: CATSDSGRGYEQYF

v_call: TRBV20-1
d_call: TRBD2
clone_size: .
j_call: TRBJ2-4
cdr3_nt: TGCAGTGCCAGAGAGTTTAGCGGGAGTGCCAAAAACATTCAGTACTTC
cdr3_aa: CSAREFSGSAKNIQYF

v_call: TRBV10-3
d_call: TRBD1
clone_size: .
j_call: TRBJ2-6
cdr3_nt: TGTGCCATCAGTGACCCATCGGGACAGATCTCTGGGGCCAACGTCCTGACTTTC
cdr3_aa: CAISDPSGQISGANVLTF

v_call: TRBV11-2
d_call: TRBD2
clone_size: .
j_call: TRBJ2-1
cdr3_nt: TGTGCCAGCAGCTTAGTTCTCGGACTAGCGGGAGGGCCCGCTGGGCAGTTCTTC
cdr3_aa: CASSLVLGLAGGPAGQFF

v_call: TRBV6-5
d_call: .
clone_size: .
j_call: TRBJ2-1
cdr3_nt: TGTGCCAGCAGTCATAGCGGTAATGAGCAGTTCTTC
cdr3_aa: CASSHSGNEQFF

v_call: TRBV11-1
d_call: TRBD1
clone_size: .
j_call: TRBJ2-7
cdr3_nt: TGTGCCAGCAGCCCTAACAGGGGTGTCCACGAGCAGTACTTC
cdr3_aa: CASSPNRGVHEQYF

v_call: TRBV20-1
d_call: .
clone_size: .
j_call: TRBJ1-1
cdr3_nt: TGCAGTGCTAGAGGGGGGGGCAGTCACACTGAAGCTTTCTTT
cdr3_aa: CSARGGGSHTEAFF

v_call: TRBV5-1
d_call: .
clone_size: .
j_call: TRBJ2-7
cdr3_nt: TGCGCCAGCGGCCCAATTTGGGGTGGGAGCTCCTACGAGCAGTACTTC
cdr3_aa: CASGPIWGGSSYEQYF

v_call: TRBV6-5
d_call: TRBD2
clone_size: .
j_call: TRBJ2-1
cdr3_nt: TGTGCCAGCAGACTAGCGGGAGGGGCGGGCAATGAGCAGTTCTTC
cdr3_aa: CASRLAGGAGNEQFF

v_call: TRBV20-1
d_call: TRBD1
clone_size: .
j_call: TRBJ1-2
cdr3_nt: TGCAGTGCTAGGGACAGGCCTACCGCCTATGGCTACACCTTC
cdr3_aa: CSARDRPTAYGYTF